The rows below give T cell receptor beta chains drawn from one sample of a study of cytomegalovirus exposure and HLA in healthy donors. Profiled with immunoSEQ multiplex PCR; TCRdb holds only in-frame clones, not every one. The table shows approximately 130,000 clones, with around 75% occurring only once. The sample was PBMCs. Receptors were obtained from a man aged 25-45 years in good health and CMV-seronegative. CDR3s include the opening cysteine and the closing phenylalanine or tryptophan. The D gene is left open where the match is weak. Some rows mark clone size as missing; the rest say once, few, many or name a class of expanded clone.

CDR3 DNA	CDR3 protein	V gene	clone size	J gene	D gene
TGCAGCGTCATAACCGGGACAGATGGAAACACCATATATTTT	CSVITGTDGNTIYF	TRBV29-1	once	TRBJ1-3	TRBD1
TGTGCCAGCAGCTTAGATCACTACGAGCAGTACTTC	CASSLDHYEQYF	TRBV7-8	once	TRBJ2-7	.
TGTGCCAGTAGTATTACAGACAATCAGCCCCAGCATTTT	CASSITDNQPQHF	TRBV19	.	TRBJ1-5	.
TGCAGCGGGCACCGGGACACGAACACTGAAGCTTTCTTT	CSGHRDTNTEAFF	TRBV29-1	.	TRBJ1-1	.
TGCGCCAGCAGCTTGGCCCCGCAGGTGGGGGCCTTAAATGAGCAGTTCTTC	CASSLAPQVGALNEQFF	TRBV5-1	.	TRBJ2-1	.
TGTGCCAGCTCCCCTTGGGAGACGCAGCGGTACGAGCAGTACTTC	CASSPWETQRYEQYF	TRBV18	.	TRBJ2-7	.
TGTGCCAGCAGGACAGGGGAATACGAGCAGTACTTC	CASRTGEYEQYF	TRBV28	.	TRBJ2-7	TRBD1
TGTGCCAGCAGTGTCATTCAGGGGTTAGAGAAGCCCCAGCATTTT	CASSVIQGLEKPQHF	TRBV28	.	TRBJ1-5	.
TGTGCCAGCAGCTTAGCAAACTACAGGGGCGATAGGGGCTACACCTTC	CASSLANYRGDRGYTF	TRBV7-2	.	TRBJ1-2	TRBD1
TGCGCCAGCAGCCAAGGAGGAAGTGCGGACAGAGCCTACGAGCAGTACTTC	CASSQGGSADRAYEQYF	TRBV4-3	once	TRBJ2-7	.
TGTGCCAGCAGCTTGGGACACATGGCCCAAGAGACCCAGTACTTC	CASSLGHMAQETQYF	TRBV7-3	.	TRBJ2-5	.
TGTGCCAGCAGTGAACCTCCCGGGACAGGGTTGAATGAGCAGTTCTTC	CASSEPPGTGLNEQFF	TRBV25-1	.	TRBJ2-1	TRBD1
TGTGCCAGCAGTCCAGGGACAGCTAACACTGAAGCTTTCTTT	CASSPGTANTEAFF	TRBV27	.	TRBJ1-1	TRBD1
TGTGCCAGCAGCTTACAGGGGGACGGCAATCAGCCCCAGCATTTT	CASSLQGDGNQPQHF	TRBV7-9	.	TRBJ1-5	TRBD1
TGCGCCAGCAGCTTGATTGTGTCTAATGAGCAGTTCTTC	CASSLIVSNEQFF	TRBV5-1	.	TRBJ2-1	.
TGTGCCAGTAGTGTTACCGGGACTATTGACGAGCAGTACTTC	CASSVTGTIDEQYF	TRBV19	.	TRBJ2-7	TRBD2
TGTGCCATCAGTGAGCCGCCCGGAGGAAATACTGAAGCTTTCTTT	CAISEPPGGNTEAFF	TRBV10-3	.	TRBJ1-1	.
TGTGCCAGCAGCTTGGGTCACTCTGGAAACACCATATATTTT	CASSLGHSGNTIYF	TRBV5-8	.	TRBJ1-3	.
TGTGCCATTCAAGTGGTCGGGCTAGCGGGAAATCCAATCACAGATACGCAGTATTTT	CAIQVVGLAGNPITDTQYF	TRBV2	.	TRBJ2-3	TRBD2
TGTGCCAGCTCACCACAGGGGGCTGAGGGCTACACCTTC	CASSPQGAEGYTF	TRBV18	once	TRBJ1-2	TRBD1
TGTGCCAGCACGCCAGGGGGGACCTACGAGCAGTACTTC	CASTPGGTYEQYF	TRBV6-1	.	TRBJ2-7	.
TGTGCCAGCAGCGTAGGGTCAGGGGTTTACGAGCAGTACTTC	CASSVGSGVYEQYF	TRBV9	.	TRBJ2-7	.
TGTGCCAGCAGTGAAGTTTTGGGACAGGGGGCTCAGCCCCAGCATTTT	CASSEVLGQGAQPQHF	TRBV6-1	few	TRBJ1-5	TRBD1
TGCGCCAGTGCCCGAGGAGTGAACACTGAAGCTTTCTTT	CASARGVNTEAFF	TRBV4-3	many	TRBJ1-1	.
TGTGCCAGCAGCCCCCCGGGACAGGGTTACGAGCAGTACTTC	CASSPPGQGYEQYF	TRBV25-1	.	TRBJ2-7	TRBD1
TGTGCCAGCAGTTCGGCAGGTCAAAATGAAAAACTGTTTTTT	CASSSAGQNEKLFF	TRBV27	.	TRBJ1-4	.
TGTGCCAGCCCCCCGGTTGTCGGACTGAAAAGAGGGAGCAATCAGCCCCAGCATTTT	CASPPVVGLKRGSNQPQHF	TRBV6-9	.	TRBJ1-5	.
TGCGCCAGCAGCCCAAAGATGGGCGCAGCATCTAATGAAAAACTGTTTTTT	CASSPKMGAASNEKLFF	TRBV5-1	once	TRBJ1-4	.
TGTGCCAGCAGCCGCCTTCTAAACGGCGAGCAGTACTTC	CASSRLLNGEQYF	TRBV7-9	.	TRBJ2-7	.